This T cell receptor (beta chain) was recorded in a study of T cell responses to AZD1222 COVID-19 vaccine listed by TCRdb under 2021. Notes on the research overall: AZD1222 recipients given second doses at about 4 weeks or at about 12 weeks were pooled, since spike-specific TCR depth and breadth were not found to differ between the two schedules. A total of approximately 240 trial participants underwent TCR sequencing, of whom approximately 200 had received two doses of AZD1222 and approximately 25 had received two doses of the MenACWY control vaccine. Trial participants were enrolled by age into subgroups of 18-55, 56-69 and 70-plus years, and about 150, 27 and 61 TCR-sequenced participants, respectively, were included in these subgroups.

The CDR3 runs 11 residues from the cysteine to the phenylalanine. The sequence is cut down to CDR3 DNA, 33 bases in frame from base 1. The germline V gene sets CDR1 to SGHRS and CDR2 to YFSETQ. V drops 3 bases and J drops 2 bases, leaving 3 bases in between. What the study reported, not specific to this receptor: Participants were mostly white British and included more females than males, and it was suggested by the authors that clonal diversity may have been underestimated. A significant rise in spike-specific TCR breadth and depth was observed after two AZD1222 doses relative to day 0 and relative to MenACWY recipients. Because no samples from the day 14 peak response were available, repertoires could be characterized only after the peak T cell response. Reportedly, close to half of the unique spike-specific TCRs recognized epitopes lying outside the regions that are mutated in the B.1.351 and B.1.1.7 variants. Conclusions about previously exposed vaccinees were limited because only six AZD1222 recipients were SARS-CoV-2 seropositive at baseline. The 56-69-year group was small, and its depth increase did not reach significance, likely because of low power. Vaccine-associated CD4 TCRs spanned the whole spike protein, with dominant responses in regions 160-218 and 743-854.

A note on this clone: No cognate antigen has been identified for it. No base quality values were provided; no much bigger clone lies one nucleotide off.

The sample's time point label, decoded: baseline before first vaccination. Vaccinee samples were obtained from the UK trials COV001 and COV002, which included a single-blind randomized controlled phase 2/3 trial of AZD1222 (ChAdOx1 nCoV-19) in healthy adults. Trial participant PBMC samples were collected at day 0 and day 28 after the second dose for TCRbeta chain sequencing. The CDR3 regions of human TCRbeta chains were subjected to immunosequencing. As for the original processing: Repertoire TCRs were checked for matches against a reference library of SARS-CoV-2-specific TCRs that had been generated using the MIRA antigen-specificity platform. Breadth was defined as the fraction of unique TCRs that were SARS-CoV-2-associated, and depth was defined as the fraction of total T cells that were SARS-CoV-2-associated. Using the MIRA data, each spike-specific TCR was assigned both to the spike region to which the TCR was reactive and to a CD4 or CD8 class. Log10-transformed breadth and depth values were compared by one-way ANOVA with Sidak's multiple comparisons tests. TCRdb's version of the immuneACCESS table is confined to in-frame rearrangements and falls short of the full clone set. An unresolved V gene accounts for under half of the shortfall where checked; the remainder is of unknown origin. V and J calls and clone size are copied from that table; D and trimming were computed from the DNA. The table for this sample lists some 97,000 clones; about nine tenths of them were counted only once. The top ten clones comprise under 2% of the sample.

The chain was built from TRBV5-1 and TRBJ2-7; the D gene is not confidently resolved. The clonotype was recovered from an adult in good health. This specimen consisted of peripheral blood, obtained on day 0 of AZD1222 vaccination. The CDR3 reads CASSSAYEQYF. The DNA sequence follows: TGCGCCAGCAGCTCGGCCTACGAGCAGTACTTC.